Here is one T cell receptor (beta chain) with its context. Original methodology: Reference gene primer amplification gave nucleated cell count estimates. The method was immunoSEQ multiplex PCR; TCRdb's version includes in-frame clones alone and lacks a portion of them. The DNA gave D and trimming, while V, J and clone size come from that table. The table shows about 64,000 clones, with 65% to 80% occurring only once. The sample is drawn from a study of blood T cell repertoires in COVID-19. Overall study: COVID-19 samples, acute and convalescent, were from the United States, Italy and Spain. T cells, B-cell-depleted T cells, or PBMCs supplied cDNA or gDNA.

This CDR3 contains 16 residues. V lost 2 bases and J 2 bases, leaving 14 bases between the germline ends. The germline CDR1 and CDR2 sequences are MNHNY and SVGAGI (reference sequence). The rearrangement links TRBV6-6 to TRBJ2-3, with D possibly being TRBD2 (6 bases). Sequencing input: peripheral blood. This clonotype originated in a human donor in a cohort sampled during active COVID-19. CDR3 in amino acids: CASSYRAGTPTDTQYF. The CDR3 DNA reads as TGTGCCAGCAGTTACCGAGCAGGGACTCCCACAGATACGCAGTATTTT.